The subject of this entry is one TCR beta chain. No antigen is known for it. 60 Vbeta and 13 Jbeta primers were used in PCR. Some clones are missing from TCRdb's copy, which holds only in-frame ones; the method was immunoSEQ multiplex PCR. This sample carries about 200,000 clones, 65% to 80% of them seen once, and the ten largest clones take roughly 1.6%. This entry is derived from a study of cytomegalovirus exposure and HLA in healthy donors. The overall study: In an earlier analysis, 90 million to 120 million unique TCR beta sequences were found from some 180 million T cells. General study results and limits: Specificity of a few CMV-associated chains for CMV antigens was verified in vitro. In a later analysis, productive TCRs from donors in an Asian-associated ancestry cluster reportedly carried fewer N-insertions than the cohort mean. Several of the most significant clusters appeared, in a later analysis, to be linked to common viral pathogens.

V lost 2 bases, J lost 0 bases, and 11 bases lay in between. Germline V lookup: CDR1 GTSNPN, CDR2 SVGIG (reference sequence). The CDR3 contains 15 residues. This sequence originates from a man over 45 in good health and CMV-seronegative. The rearrangement uses TRBV30 and TRBJ2-1; D is perhaps TRBD2 (6 bases). The sample comprised PBMCs. In DNA, the CDR3 is TGTGCCTGGAGTTCTCTAGCGACCTCCTACAATGAGCAGTTCTTC. Translating gives CAWSSLATSYNEQFF. Full variable domain (missing parts from reference TRBV30 and TRBJ2-1): SQTIHQWPATLVQPVGSPLSLECTVEGTSNPNLYWYRQAAGRGLQLLFYSVGIGQISSEVPQNLSASRPQDRQFILSSKKLLLSDSGFYLCAWSSLATSYNEQFFGPGTRLTVL.